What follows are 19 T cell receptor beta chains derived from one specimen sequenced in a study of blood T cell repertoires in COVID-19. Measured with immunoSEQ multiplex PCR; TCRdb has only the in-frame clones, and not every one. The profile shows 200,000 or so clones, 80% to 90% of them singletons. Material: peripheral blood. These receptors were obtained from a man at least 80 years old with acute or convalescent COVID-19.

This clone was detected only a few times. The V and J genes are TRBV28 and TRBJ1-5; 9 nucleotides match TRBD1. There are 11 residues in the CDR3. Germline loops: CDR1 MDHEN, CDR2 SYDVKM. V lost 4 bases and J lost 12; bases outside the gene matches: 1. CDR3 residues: CASSWDRVQHF. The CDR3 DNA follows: TGTGCCAGCAGTTGGGACAGGGTCCAGCATTTT.

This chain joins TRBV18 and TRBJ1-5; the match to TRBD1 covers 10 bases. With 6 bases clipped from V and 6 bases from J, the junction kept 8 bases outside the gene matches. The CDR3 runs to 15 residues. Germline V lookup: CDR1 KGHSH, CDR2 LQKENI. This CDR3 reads CASSSTGTGVQPQHF. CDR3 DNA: TGTGCCAGCTCGTCTACCGGGACAGGGGTTCAGCCCCAGCATTTT.

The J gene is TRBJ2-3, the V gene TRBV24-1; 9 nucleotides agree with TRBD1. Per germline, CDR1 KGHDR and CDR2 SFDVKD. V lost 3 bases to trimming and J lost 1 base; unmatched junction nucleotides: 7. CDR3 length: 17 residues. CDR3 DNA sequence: TGTGCCACCAGTGATCCGACAGGGGGACGTGGCACAGATACGCAGTATTTT. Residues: CATSDPTGGRGTDTQYF.

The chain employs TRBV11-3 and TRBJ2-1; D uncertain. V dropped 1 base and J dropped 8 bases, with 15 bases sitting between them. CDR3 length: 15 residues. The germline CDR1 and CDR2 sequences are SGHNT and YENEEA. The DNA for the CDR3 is TGTGCCAGCAGCTTAGGGGCCATTCTCGGCGATGAGCAGTTCTTC. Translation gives CASSLGAILGDEQFF.

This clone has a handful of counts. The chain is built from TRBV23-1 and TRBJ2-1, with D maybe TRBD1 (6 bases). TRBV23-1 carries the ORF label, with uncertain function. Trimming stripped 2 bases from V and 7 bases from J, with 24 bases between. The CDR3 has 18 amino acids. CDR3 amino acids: CASSQPRPSSAGANEQFF. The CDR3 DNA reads TGCGCCAGCAGTCAACCGCGGCCCTCCTCCGCAGGGGCGAATGAGCAGTTCTTC.

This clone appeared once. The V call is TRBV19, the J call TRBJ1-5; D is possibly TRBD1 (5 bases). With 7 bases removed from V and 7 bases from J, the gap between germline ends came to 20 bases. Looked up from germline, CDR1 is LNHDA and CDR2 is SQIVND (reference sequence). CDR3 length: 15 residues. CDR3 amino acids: CASKAAGSSGQPQHF. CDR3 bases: TGTGCCAGTAAGGCGGCAGGGTCCTCCGGACAGCCCCAGCATTTT.

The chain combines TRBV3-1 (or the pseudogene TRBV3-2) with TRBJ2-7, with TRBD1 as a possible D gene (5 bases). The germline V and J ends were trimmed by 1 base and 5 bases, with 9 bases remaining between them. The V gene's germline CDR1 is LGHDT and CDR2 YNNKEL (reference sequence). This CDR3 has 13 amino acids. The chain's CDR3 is CASSQVRGHEQYF. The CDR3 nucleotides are TGTGCCAGCAGCCAAGTTAGGGGTCACGAGCAGTACTTC.

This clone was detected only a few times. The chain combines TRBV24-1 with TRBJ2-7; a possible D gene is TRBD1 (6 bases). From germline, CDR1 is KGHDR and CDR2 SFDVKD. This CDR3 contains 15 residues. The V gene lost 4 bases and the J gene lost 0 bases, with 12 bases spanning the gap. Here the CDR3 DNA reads TGTGCCACCAGTGACTCGAGGGGGAGCTCCTACGAGCAGTACTTC. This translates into CATSDSRGSSYEQYF.

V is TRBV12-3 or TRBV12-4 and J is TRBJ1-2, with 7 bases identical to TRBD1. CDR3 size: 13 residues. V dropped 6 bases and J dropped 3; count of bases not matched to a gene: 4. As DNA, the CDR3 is TGTGCCAGCAGCTTTCAGGGGGACTATGGCTACACCTTC. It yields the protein CASSFQGDYGYTF.

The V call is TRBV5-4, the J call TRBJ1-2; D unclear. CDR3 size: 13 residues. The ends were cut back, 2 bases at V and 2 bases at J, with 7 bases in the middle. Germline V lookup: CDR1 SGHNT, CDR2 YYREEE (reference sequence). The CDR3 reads CASSLDGNYGYTF. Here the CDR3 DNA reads TGTGCCAGCAGCTTAGACGGGAACTATGGCTACACCTTC. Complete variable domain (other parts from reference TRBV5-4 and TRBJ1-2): ETGVTQSPTHLIKTRGQQVTLRCSSQSGHNTVSWYQQALGQGPQFIFQYYREEENGRGNFPPRFSGLQFPNYSSELNVNALELDDSALYLCASSLDGNYGYTFGSGTRLTVV.

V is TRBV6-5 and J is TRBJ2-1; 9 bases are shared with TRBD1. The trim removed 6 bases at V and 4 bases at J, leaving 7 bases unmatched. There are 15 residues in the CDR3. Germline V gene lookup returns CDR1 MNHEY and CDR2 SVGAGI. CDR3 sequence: CASRDRDRVYNEQFF. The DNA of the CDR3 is TGTGCCAGCAGAGACCGGGACAGGGTATACAATGAGCAGTTCTTC.

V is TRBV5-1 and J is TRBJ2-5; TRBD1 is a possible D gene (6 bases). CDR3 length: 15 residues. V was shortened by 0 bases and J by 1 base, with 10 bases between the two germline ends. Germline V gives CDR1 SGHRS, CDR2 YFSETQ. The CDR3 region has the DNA TGCGCCAGCAGCTTGGTGGGGACAACCCAAGAGACCCAGTACTTC. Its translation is CASSLVGTTQETQYF.

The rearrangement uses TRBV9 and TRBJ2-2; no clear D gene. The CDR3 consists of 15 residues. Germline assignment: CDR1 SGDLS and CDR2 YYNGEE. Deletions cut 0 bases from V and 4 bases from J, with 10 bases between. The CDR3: CASSVDVRSTGELFF. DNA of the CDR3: TGTGCCAGCAGCGTAGATGTCCGGAGCACCGGGGAGCTGTTTTTT.

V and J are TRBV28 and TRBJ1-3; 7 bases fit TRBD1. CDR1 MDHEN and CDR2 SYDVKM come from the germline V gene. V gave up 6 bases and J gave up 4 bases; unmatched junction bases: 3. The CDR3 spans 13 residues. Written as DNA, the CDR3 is TGTGCCAGCAGCGGGACAGAGGGAAACACCATATATTTT. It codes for CASSGTEGNTIYF.

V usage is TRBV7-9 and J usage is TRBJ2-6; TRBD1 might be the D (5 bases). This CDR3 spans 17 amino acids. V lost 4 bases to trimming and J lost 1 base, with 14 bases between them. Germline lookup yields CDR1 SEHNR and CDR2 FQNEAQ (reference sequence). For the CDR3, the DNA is TGTGCCAGCAGCTCCCAGGGATTGACATCTGGGGCCAACGTCCTGACTTTC. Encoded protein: CASSSQGLTSGANVLTF.

The CDR3 sequence: CASSLRRGGVGGYTF. In nucleotides, the CDR3 is TGTGCCAGCAGCCTCAGGCGGGGCGGGGTAGGAGGCTACACCTTC. The chain joins TRBV3-1 (or the pseudogene TRBV3-2) to TRBJ1-2; D might be TRBD1 (5 bases). V was trimmed by 4 bases and J by 8 bases, leaving 20 bases between them. Per germline, CDR1 LGHDT and CDR2 YNNKEL (reference sequence). The CDR3 sequence is 15 residues long.

CDR3 bases: TGTGCCAGCAGTTCTCCCACGGGAGATCGGTACAATGAGCAGTTCTTC. This encodes CASSSPTGDRYNEQFF. This chain joins TRBV6-5 and TRBJ2-1, with a tentative D call TRBD2 (6 bases). The germline V gene has CDR1 MNHEY and CDR2 SVGAGI. The CDR3 extends over 16 amino acids. V lost 4 bases and J 4 bases, leaving 17 bases between the germline ends.

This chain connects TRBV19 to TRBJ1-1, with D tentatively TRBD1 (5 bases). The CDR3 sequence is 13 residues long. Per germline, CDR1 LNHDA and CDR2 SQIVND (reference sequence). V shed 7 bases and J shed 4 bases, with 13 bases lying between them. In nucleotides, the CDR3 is TGTGCCAGTACCCAGGTTCAGGGCACTGAAGCTTTCTTT. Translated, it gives CASTQVQGTEAFF.

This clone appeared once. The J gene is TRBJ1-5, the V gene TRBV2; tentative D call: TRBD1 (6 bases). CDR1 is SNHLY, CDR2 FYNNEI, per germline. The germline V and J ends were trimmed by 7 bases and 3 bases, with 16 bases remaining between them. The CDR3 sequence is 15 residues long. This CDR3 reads CASTREGQINQPQHF. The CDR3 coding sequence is TGTGCCAGCACGAGAGAAGGACAGATCAATCAGCCCCAGCATTTT. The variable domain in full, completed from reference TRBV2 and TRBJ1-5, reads EPEVTQTPSHQVTQMGQEVILRCVPISNHLYFYWYRQILGQKVEFLVSFYNNEISEKSEIFDDQFSVERPDGSNFTLKIRSTKLEDSAMYFCASTREGQINQPQHFGDGTRLSIL.